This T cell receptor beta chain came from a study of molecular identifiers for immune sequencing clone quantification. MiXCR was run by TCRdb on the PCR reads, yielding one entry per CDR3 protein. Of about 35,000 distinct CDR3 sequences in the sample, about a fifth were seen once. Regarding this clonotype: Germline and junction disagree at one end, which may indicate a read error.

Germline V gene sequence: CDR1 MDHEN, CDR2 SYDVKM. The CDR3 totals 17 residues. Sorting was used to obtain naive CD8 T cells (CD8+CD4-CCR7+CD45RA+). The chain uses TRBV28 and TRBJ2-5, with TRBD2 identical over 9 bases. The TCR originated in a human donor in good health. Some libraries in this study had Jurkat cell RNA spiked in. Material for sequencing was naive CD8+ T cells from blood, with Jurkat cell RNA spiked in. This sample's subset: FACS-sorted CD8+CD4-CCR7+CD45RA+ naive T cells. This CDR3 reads CASGLGLLAGGELTQYF. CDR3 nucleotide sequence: TGTGCCAGCGGTTTAGGGTTACTAGCGGGTGGGGAGCTTACCCAGTACTTC.